The clone carrying this TCR beta chain was found many times. What it binds is unknown. Germline V gives CDR1 SEHNR, CDR2 FQNEAQ (reference sequence). This CDR3 comprises 14 residues. Trimming shortened V by 3 bases and J by 3 bases, and 11 bases separated the two germline ends. This record belongs to a study of T cell repertoires in cytomegalovirus infection. Study conclusions and caveats: Carriers of CMV and the relevant HLA type were discriminated by public TCR beta frequency.

One entry per CDR3 protein results from TCRdb running MiXCR on the reads. The table includes under 250,000 distinct CDR3 sequences, 6% to 8% detected once. The source of this sequence is a human donor in good health (CMV status not recorded). Some clones in this sample may be carry-over from other donors' samples. The V call is TRBV7-9, the J call TRBJ1-1; no definite D call. The specimen was PBMCs. Written as DNA, the CDR3 is TGTGCCAGCAGCTTGATCGGTTGGGACACTGAAGCTTTCTTT. Translating it yields CASSLIGWDTEAFF.